This T cell receptor beta chain is drawn from a study of monozygotic twins with cystic fibrosis. As for the study in general: Three micrograms of fragmented DNA underwent about 14 PCR cycles for library preparation.

Profiling relied on immunoSEQ multiplex PCR, and the TCRdb table lists in-frame clones only, not all of them. In the table there are about 15,000 clones, about 93% of which are singletons. Sequencing was done on a sample of blood. The TCR comes from a girl between 2 and 10 years old with cystic fibrosis.

Written as DNA, the CDR3 is TGTGCCAGCAGCCTAGCCGGACAGCAAAACACAGATACGCAGTATTTT. Translated, it gives CASSLAGQQNTDTQYF. The chain recombines TRBV5-6 with TRBJ2-3; a weak D match, TRBD1 (6 bases). This CDR3 is built from 16 residues. Germline assignment: CDR1 SGHDT and CDR2 YYEEEE. Deletions cut 4 bases from V and 2 bases from J, with 17 bases between.